This T cell receptor (beta chain) derives from a study of T cells in Graves' hyperthyroidism and ophthalmopathy. The sample holds many counts of this clonotype. The antigen remains undetermined. Study observations and caveats: Most clonotypes expanded in thyroid above 0.001 were likewise present in blood.

RNA transcripts gave rise to amplified TCR beta CDR3 regions. In the first-round RT-PCR of the TCR CDR3, the HTBI primer set was used. Each CDR3 protein gets one entry after TCRdb re-called the multiplex PCR reads with MiXCR. The repertoire holds approximately 600,000 distinct CDR3 sequences, roughly 13% seen once, with 5.5% to 7.5% in the top ten. Diagnosis relied on clinical symptoms, serum thyroxine and TRAb, thyroid ultrasound and orbital computed tomography. It was roughly 10 ml of fresh peripheral blood that supplied the PBMCs. CDR3 length equals 15 residues. The V gene's germline CDR1 is MNHEY and CDR2 SMNVEV (reference sequence). V lost 4 bases, J lost 8 bases, and 10 bases stayed unmatched.

Sequenced sample: blood. This receptor was obtained from a woman in her thirties with Graves' hyperthyroidism that later progressed to Graves' ophthalmopathy. This chain connects TRBV27 to TRBJ1-4; TRBD1 aligns across 7 bases. The CDR3 DNA reads as TGTGCCAGCAGTTCTTACAGGGGAGGAGGAGAAAAACTGTTTTTT. Its translation is CASSSYRGGGEKLFF.